This T cell receptor (beta chain) was obtained from a study of neoadjuvant anti-PD-1 for oral cavity cancer. The method was immunoSEQ multiplex PCR; TCRdb's version includes in-frame clones alone and lacks a portion of them. The sample records about 14,000 clones, about 63% being singletons. As for this clone: Its target is unknown.

No culture or expansion preceded analysis of these blood cells. Overall study results and limits: Higher pretreatment blood Treg/Th17 ratios correlated with higher pretreatment blood and lower post-treatment tumor TCRbeta clonality.

V was trimmed by 3 bases and J by 8 bases, leaving 11 bases between them. This CDR3 has 13 residues. Germline V gene sequence: CDR1 LNHDA, CDR2 SQIVND (reference sequence). The chain links TRBV19 to TRBJ2-1; D ambiguous. The origin of this receptor is a person aged 40-85 years with oral cavity squamous cell carcinoma. The sequenced sample was PBMCs, obtained before nivolumab (anti-PD-1) treatment. CDR3 nucleotide sequence: TGTGCCAGTAGTATGTTGAGGTTGGATGAGCAGTTCTTC. It is translated as CASSMLRLDEQFF.